The 25 T cell receptor beta chains listed next were all sequenced from one sample in a study of control samples from healthy donors and cancer patients (TCRdb year 2020). Libraries were made using the immunoSEQ multiplex PCR assay. Drawn from immuneACCESS, this table holds only the in-frame rearrangements with V and J called that TCRdb kept. Clones are partly lost; checked studies trace under half to an unresolved V gene and leave the rest unexplained. In all, the sample holds about 84,000 clones, and 65% to 90% of those were seen once. Jointly, the top ten make up approximately 10% of the sample. The sequencing sample was made of PBMCs. The source of these receptors is a man aged 55-75 years with head and neck cancer.

This chain uses TRBV28 with TRBJ1-5; possible D gene TRBD1, 6 bases. Germline V CDR1 and CDR2: MDHEN, SYDVKM. The germline V and J ends were trimmed by 1 base and 0 bases, with 10 bases remaining between them. CDR3 length equals 16 residues. CDR3 bases: TGTGCCAGCAGTTTATTGAACAGGGATAGCAATCAGCCCCAGCATTTT. This codes for CASSLLNRDSNQPQHF. Based on the CDR3 plus reference TRBV28 and TRBJ1-5, the full variable domain is DVKVTQSSRYLVKRTGEKVFLECVQDMDHENMFWYRQDPGLGLRLIYFSYDVKMKEKGDIPEGYSVSREKKERFSLILESASTNQTSMYLCASSLLNRDSNQPQHFGDGTRLSIL.

The chain carries TRBV10-3 and TRBJ1-1; D ambiguous. The CDR3 contains 15 residues. Trimming took 10 bases from V and 1 from J, leaving 19 bases between them. CDR1 is ENHRY and CDR2 is SYGVKD in the germline V gene. The CDR3 loop is CASLKGGYKNTEAFF. The DNA for the CDR3 is TGTGCCAGCCTAAAGGGAGGGTACAAGAACACTGAAGCTTTCTTT.

J is TRBJ2-7 and V is TRBV18, with 8 bases that match TRBD1. There are 15 residues in the CDR3. Losses at the gene ends were 1 base for V and 3 bases for J; bases not matched to a gene: 5. The germline gives CDR1 KGHSH, CDR2 LQKENI. DNA for the CDR3: TGTGCCAGCTCACCACTTAGACAGGGGATCTACGAGCAGTACTTC. It yields the protein CASSPLRQGIYEQYF.

J is TRBJ2-2 and V is TRBV23-1; TRBD2 might be the D (6 bases). TRBV23-1 has ORF status, its function being uncertain. Trimming removed 0 bases from V and 3 bases from J, with 11 bases in between. CDR3 length: 16 residues. The DNA of the CDR3 is TGCGCCAGCAGTCAATCAGGGACTGAGTACACCGGGGAGCTGTTTTTT. This encodes CASSQSGTEYTGELFF.

The rearrangement uses TRBV6-5 and TRBJ1-1, with a possible D match to TRBD1 (5 bases). Germline loops: CDR1 MNHEY, CDR2 SVGAGI. The length of the CDR3 is 13 residues. V was shortened by 0 bases and J by 9 bases, with 11 bases between the two germline ends. CDR3: CASSYSTAPQAFF. The CDR3 DNA follows: TGTGCCAGCAGTTACTCGACAGCCCCCCAAGCTTTCTTT.

In nucleotides, the CDR3 is TGTGCCAGCAGTTTGCAAGCCTACGAGCAGTACTTC. Translating it yields CASSLQAYEQYF. The rearrangement uses TRBV12-3 or TRBV12-4 and TRBJ2-7; no firm D call. This CDR3 contains 12 residues. The ends were cut back, 3 bases at V and 2 bases at J, with 5 bases in the middle.

This clone was found once. The J gene is TRBJ1-5, the V gene TRBV6-5, with 7 positions matching TRBD1. This CDR3 contains 16 residues. Unmatched junction bases numbered 9, after V lost 0 bases and J lost 7 bases. Germline V CDR1 and CDR2: MNHEY, SVGAGI. CDR3 loop: CASSYSYQGGTQPQHF. CDR3 sequence (DNA): TGTGCCAGCAGTTACTCCTACCAGGGGGGTACCCAGCCCCAGCATTTT.

The chain combines TRBV18 with TRBJ1-1, with TRBD1 as a possible D gene (5 bases). CDR3 size: 14 residues. Germline loops: CDR1 KGHSH, CDR2 LQKENI. V lost 3 bases and J 2 bases, leaving 10 bases between the germline ends. The CDR3 is CASSPDTGNTEAFF. CDR3 DNA: TGTGCCAGCTCACCCGACACAGGTAACACTGAAGCTTTCTTT. Supplemented by reference TRBV18 and TRBJ1-1, the full variable domain reads NAGVMQNPRHLVRRRGQEARLRCSPMKGHSHVYWYRQLPEEGLKFMVYLQKENIIDESGMPKERFSAEFPKEGPSILRIQQVVRGDSAAYFCASSPDTGNTEAFFGQGTRLTVV.

V and J are TRBV5-1 and TRBJ2-1, with unresolved D. Trimming took off 1 base at V and 0 bases at J, with 5 bases between the two ends. Looked up from germline, CDR1 is SGHRS and CDR2 is YFSETQ. This CDR3 region has 14 residues. The CDR3 DNA reads as TGCGCCAGCAGCTTGTCTACCTCCTACAATGAGCAGTTCTTC. This encodes CASSLSTSYNEQFF.

The rearrangement links TRBV12-3 or TRBV12-4 to TRBJ1-6; D gene unclear. V was trimmed by 3 bases and J by 10 bases, leaving 7 bases between them. CDR3 length equals 12 residues. The CDR3 region has the DNA TGTGCCAGCAGTTTTTCCCGATCACCCCTCCACTTT. It yields the protein CASSFSRSPLHF.

The chain is built from TRBV5-1 and TRBJ2-7; D not resolved. Germline CDR1 SGHRS, CDR2 YFSETQ. Trimming took 4 bases from V and 4 from J, leaving 18 bases between them. The CDR3 is 15 residues long. The CDR3 protein is CASSRLGSGSYEQYF. The DNA for the CDR3 is TGCGCCAGCAGCCGCCTAGGTTCAGGATCATACGAGCAGTACTTC. The full variable domain, with the rest looked up from reference TRBV5-1 and TRBJ2-7, is KAGVTQTPRYLIKTRGQQVTLSCSPISGHRSVSWYQQTPGQGLQFLFEYFSETQRNKGNFPGRFSGRQFSNSRSEMNVSTLELGDSALYLCASSRLGSGSYEQYFGPGTRLTVT.

The chain employs TRBV4-1 and TRBJ1-6; 7 positions match TRBD1. Per the germline V gene, CDR1 is MGHRA and CDR2 is YSYEKL. The ends lost 4 bases at V and 6 bases at J; junction bases unmatched: 15. This CDR3 is built from 18 residues. CDR3 protein: CASSPGQQLLGGNSPLHF. DNA for the CDR3: TGCGCCAGCAGCCCGGGACAGCAACTTTTAGGGGGTAATTCACCCCTCCACTTT.

The CDR3 loop reads CASSQDGGRLAGVETQYF. CDR3 nucleotide sequence: TGTGCCAGCAGCCAAGATGGTGGTAGGCTAGCGGGAGTGGAGACCCAGTACTTC. The J gene is TRBJ2-5, the V gene TRBV3-1 (or the pseudogene TRBV3-2), with 10 nucleotides matching TRBD2. The CDR3 has 18 amino acids. The V and J ends lost 0 bases and 5 bases, in that order; junction bases with no gene match: 12. CDR1 LGHDT and CDR2 YNNKEL come from the germline V gene (reference sequence).

V gene TRBV3-1 (or the pseudogene TRBV3-2) combines with J gene TRBJ1-1; no definite D call. The CDR3 covers 13 residues. Germline-derived CDR1 and CDR2 are LGHDT and YNNKEL (reference sequence). Trimming shortened V by 0 bases and J by 11 bases, and 13 bases separated the two germline ends. The CDR3 sequence: CASSQDSRVGAFF. The CDR3 DNA is TGTGCCAGCAGCCAAGATTCAAGGGTTGGGGCTTTCTTT.

The V gene is TRBV10-3, the J gene TRBJ1-1; no clear D. The CDR3 runs to 13 residues. Trimming pared 5 bases from V and 1 base from J, leaving 8 bases between. The germline V gene encodes CDR1 ENHRY and CDR2 SYGVKD. The chain's CDR3 is CAISSIWNTEAFF. The DNA for the CDR3 is TGTGCCATCAGTTCTATCTGGAACACTGAAGCTTTCTTT.

The chain is built from TRBV6-2 or TRBV6-3 and TRBJ1-1, with D possibly matching TRBD1 (5 bases). Germline V gene data show CDR1 as MNHEY and CDR2 as SVGEGT. The V end lost 6 bases, the J end lost 0 bases, and 11 bases lay between the germline ends. This CDR3 spans 14 amino acids. The CDR3 region is CASSQEGMNTEAFF. The CDR3 region has the DNA TGTGCCAGCAGCCAGGAGGGGATGAACACTGAAGCTTTCTTT.

The chain recombines TRBV5-1 with TRBJ1-6, with D possibly matching TRBD1 (6 bases). V was cut by 0 bases and J by 7 bases, with 11 bases left in between. This CDR3 contains 15 residues. Germline assignment: CDR1 SGHRS and CDR2 YFSETQ. This CDR3 reads CASSLEDSFNSPLHF. DNA of the CDR3: TGCGCCAGCAGCTTGGAGGACAGTTTCAATTCACCCCTCCACTTT.

The V and J genes are TRBV10-2 and TRBJ1-2; D is ambiguous. The germline gives CDR1 WSHSY, CDR2 SAAADI. Trimming cost V 2 bases and J 4 bases, with 5 bases left between them. CDR3 length equals 12 residues. The CDR3: CASSETGYGYTF. CDR3 DNA sequence: TGCGCCAGCAGTGAGACCGGCTATGGCTACACCTTC.

The chain carries TRBV10-3 and TRBJ2-7, with D unclear. In germline, CDR1 is ENHRY, CDR2 SYGVKD. V lost 6 bases and J lost 1, with 10 bases in between. The CDR3 has 13 residues. The CDR3 sequence is CAIRDGYSYEQYF. CDR3 sequence (DNA): TGTGCCATCAGGGACGGATATTCCTACGAGCAGTACTTC.

The genes are TRBV25-1 and TRBJ2-3, with D perhaps given as TRBD1 or TRBD2 (5 bases each). Germline values: CDR1 MGHDK, CDR2 SYGVNS. The CDR3 is 16 residues long. Trimming shortened V by 3 bases and J by 0 bases, and 13 bases separated the two germline ends. The CDR3 reads CASSDFGTASTDTQYF. CDR3 DNA: TGTGCCAGCAGTGATTTTGGGACGGCAAGCACAGATACGCAGTATTTT.

V usage is TRBV19 and J usage is TRBJ2-3, with TRBD2 matching 8 bases. The trim removed 5 bases at V and 4 bases at J, leaving 11 bases unmatched. Per germline, CDR1 LNHDA and CDR2 SQIVND (reference sequence). The length of the CDR3 is 16 residues. CDR3: CASSASPGLVPDTQYF. In DNA form, the CDR3 reads TGTGCCAGTAGTGCCAGCCCGGGACTAGTGCCAGATACGCAGTATTTT.

The rearrangement links TRBV19 to TRBJ2-5; a weak D match, TRBD1 (6 bases). The CDR3 spans 15 residues. V lost 3 bases and J 5 bases, leaving 16 bases between the germline ends. Germline values: CDR1 LNHDA, CDR2 SQIVND (reference sequence). CDR3 DNA: TGTGCCAGTAGTATTGTCCAGGGGCCCAGGGAGACCCAGTACTTC. It is translated as CASSIVQGPRETQYF. The complete variable domain, with remaining parts taken from reference TRBV19 and TRBJ2-5, reads DGGITQSPKYLFRKEGQNVTLSCEQNLNHDAMYWYRQDPGQGLRLIYYSQIVNDFQKGDIAEGYSVSREKKESFPLTVTSAQKNPTAFYLCASSIVQGPRETQYFGPGTRLLVL.

V gene TRBV6-1 combines with J gene TRBJ1-5; TRBD1 is a possible D gene (5 bases). Germline V lookup: CDR1 MNHNS, CDR2 SASEGT. Trimming stripped 1 base from V and 2 bases from J, with 9 bases between. The CDR3 loop spans 15 amino acids. The CDR3 region has the DNA TGTGCCAGCAGTGAAGGGCAGGGAGGCAATCAGCCCCAGCATTTT. It codes for CASSEGQGGNQPQHF.

Concerning this clone itself: Within the sample, other DNA sequences also encode this same CDR3. The V gene is TRBV5-1, the J gene TRBJ1-2; D possibly corresponds to TRBD1 (5 bases). V was clipped by 0 bases and J by 2 bases, with 11 bases between them. This CDR3 has 15 amino acids. Germline CDR1 SGHRS, CDR2 YFSETQ. The CDR3 DNA reads as TGCGCCAGCAGCTTGGGCGGGACGGAAAACTATGGCTACACCTTC. This translates into CASSLGGTENYGYTF.

The rearrangement joins TRBV12-3 or TRBV12-4 to TRBJ1-5; no firm D call. The CDR3 length is 13 residues. V lost 1 base and J 7 bases, leaving 8 bases between the germline ends. CDR3 in DNA: TGTGCCAGCAGTTTAGTCCTACGACAGCCCCAGCATTTT. Its translation is CASSLVLRQPQHF.